The source of this T cell receptor (beta chain) is a study of cytomegalovirus exposure and HLA in healthy donors. Trimming shortened V by 5 bases and J by 6 bases, and 11 bases separated the two germline ends. This CDR3 is 13 amino acids long. Germline CDR1 reads SGHTA; CDR2 reads FQGTGA. Use of 60 Vbeta and 13 Jbeta primers characterized the PCR. This table comes from immunoSEQ multiplex PCR, and its TCRdb copy is limited to in-frame clones, with some not included. The data hold 85,000 to 100,000 clones, with 60% to 80% observed a single time. The chain joins TRBV7-3 to TRBJ2-1; D perhaps matches TRBD2 (6 bases). What was sequenced was PBMCs. The receptor comes from a woman aged 40 to 55 in good health and CMV-seronegative. The chain's CDR3 is CASSPGTSNEQFF. CDR3 sequence (DNA): TGTGCCAGCAGCCCAGGGACTTCCAATGAGCAGTTCTTC. Full variable domain (missing parts from reference TRBV7-3 and TRBJ2-1): GAGVSQTPSNKVTEKGKYVELRCDPISGHTALYWYRQSLGQGPEFLIYFQGTGAADDSGLPNDRFFAVRPEGSVSTLKIQRTERGDSAVYLCASSPGTSNEQFFGPGTRLTVL.